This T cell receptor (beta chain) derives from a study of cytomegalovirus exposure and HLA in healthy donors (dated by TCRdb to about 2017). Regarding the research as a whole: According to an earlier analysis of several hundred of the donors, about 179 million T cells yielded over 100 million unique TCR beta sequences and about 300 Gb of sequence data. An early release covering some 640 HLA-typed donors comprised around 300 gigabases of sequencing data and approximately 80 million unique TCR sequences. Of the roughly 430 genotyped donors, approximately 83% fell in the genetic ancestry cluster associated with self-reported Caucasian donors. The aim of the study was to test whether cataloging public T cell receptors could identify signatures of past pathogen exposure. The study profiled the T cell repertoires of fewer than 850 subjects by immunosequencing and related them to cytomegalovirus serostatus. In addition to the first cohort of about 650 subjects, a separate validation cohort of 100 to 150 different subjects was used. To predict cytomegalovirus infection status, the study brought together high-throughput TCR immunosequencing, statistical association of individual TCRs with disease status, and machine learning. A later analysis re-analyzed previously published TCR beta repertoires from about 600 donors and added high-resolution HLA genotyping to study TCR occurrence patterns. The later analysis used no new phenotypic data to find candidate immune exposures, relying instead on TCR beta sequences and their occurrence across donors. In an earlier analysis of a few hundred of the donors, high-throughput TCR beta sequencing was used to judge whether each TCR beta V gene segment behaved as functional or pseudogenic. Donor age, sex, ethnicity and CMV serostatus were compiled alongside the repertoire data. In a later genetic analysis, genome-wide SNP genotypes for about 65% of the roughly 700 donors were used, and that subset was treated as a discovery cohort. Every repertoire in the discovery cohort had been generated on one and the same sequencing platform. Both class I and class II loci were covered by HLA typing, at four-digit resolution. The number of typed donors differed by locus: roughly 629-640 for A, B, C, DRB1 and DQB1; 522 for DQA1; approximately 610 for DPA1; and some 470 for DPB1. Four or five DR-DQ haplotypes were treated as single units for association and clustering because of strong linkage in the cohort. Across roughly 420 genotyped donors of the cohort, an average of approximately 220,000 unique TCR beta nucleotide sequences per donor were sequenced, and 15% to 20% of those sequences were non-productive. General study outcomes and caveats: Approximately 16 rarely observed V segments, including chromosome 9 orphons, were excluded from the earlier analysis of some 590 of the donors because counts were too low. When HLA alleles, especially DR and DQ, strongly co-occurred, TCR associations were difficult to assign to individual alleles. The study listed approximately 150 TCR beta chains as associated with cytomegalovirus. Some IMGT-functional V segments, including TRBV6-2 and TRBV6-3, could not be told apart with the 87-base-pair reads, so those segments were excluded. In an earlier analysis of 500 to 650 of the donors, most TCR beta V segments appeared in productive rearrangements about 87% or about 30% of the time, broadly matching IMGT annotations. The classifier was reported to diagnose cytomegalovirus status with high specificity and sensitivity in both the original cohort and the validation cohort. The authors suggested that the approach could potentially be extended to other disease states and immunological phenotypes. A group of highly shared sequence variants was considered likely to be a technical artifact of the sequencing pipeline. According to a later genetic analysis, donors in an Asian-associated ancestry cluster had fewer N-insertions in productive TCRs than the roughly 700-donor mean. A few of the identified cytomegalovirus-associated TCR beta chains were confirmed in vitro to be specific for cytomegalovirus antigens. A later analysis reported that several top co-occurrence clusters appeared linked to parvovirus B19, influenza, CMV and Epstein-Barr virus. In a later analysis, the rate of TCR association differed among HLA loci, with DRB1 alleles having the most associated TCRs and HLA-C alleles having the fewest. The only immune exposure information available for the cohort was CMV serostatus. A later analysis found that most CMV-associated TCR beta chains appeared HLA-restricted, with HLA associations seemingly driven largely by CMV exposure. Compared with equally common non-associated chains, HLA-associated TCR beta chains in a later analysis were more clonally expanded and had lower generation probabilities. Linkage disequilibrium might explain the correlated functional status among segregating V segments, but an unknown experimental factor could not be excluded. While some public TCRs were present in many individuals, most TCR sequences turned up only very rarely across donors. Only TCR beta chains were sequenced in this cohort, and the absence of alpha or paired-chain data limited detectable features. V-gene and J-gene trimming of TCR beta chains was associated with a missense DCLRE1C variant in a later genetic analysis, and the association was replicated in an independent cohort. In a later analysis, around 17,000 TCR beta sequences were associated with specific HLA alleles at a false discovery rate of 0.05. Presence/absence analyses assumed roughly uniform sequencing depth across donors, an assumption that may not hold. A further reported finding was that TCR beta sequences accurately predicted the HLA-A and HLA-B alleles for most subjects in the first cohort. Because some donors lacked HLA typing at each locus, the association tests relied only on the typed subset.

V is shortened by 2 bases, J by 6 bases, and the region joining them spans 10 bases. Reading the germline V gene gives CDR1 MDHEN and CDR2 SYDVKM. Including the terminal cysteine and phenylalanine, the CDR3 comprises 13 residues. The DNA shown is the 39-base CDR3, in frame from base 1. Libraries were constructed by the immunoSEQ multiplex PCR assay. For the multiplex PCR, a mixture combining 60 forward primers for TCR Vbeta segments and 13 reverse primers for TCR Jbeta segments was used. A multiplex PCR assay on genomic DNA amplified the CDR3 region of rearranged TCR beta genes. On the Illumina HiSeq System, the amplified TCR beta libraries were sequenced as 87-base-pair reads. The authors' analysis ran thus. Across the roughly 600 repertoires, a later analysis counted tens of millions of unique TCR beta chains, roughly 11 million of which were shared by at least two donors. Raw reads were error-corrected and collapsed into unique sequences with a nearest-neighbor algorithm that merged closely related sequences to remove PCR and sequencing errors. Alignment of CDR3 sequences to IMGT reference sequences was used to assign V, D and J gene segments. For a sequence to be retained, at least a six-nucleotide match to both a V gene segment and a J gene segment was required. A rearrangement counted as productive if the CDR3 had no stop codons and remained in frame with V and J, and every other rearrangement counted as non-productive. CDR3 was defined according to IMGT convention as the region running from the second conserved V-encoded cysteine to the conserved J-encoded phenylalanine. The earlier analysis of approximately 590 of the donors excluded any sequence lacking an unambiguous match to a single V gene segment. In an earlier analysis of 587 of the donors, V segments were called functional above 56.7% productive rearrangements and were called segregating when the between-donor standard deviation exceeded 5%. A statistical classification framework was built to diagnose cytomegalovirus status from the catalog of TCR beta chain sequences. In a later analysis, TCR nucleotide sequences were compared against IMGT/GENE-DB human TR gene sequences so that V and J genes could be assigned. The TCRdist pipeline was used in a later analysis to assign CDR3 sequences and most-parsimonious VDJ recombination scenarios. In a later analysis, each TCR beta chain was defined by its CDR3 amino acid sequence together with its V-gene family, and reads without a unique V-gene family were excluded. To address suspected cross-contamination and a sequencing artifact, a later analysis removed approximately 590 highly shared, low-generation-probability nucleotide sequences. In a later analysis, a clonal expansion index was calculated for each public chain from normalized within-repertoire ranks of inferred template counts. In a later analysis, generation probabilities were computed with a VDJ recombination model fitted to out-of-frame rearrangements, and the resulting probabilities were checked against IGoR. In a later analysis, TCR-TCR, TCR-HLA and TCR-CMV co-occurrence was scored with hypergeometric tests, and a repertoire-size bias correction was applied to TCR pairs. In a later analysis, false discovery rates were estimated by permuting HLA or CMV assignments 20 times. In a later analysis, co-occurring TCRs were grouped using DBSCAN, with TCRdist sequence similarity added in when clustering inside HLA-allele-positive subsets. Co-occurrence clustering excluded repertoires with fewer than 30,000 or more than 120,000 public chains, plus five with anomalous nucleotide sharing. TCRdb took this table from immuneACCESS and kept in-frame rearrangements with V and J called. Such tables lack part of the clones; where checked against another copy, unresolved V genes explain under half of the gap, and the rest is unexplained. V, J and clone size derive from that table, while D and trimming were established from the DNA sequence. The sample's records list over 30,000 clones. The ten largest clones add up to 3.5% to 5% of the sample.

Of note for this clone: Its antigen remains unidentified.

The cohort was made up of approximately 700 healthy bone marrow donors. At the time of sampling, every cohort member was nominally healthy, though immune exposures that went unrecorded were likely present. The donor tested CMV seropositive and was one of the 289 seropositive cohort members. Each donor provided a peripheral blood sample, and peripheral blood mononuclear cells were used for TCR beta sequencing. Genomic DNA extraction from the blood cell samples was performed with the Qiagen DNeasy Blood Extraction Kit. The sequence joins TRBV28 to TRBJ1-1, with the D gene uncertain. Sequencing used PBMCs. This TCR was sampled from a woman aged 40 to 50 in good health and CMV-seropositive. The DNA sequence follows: TGTGCCAGCAGTTTAGTGGCAGGCCCTGAAGCTTTCTTT. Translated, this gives CASSLVAGPEAFF.